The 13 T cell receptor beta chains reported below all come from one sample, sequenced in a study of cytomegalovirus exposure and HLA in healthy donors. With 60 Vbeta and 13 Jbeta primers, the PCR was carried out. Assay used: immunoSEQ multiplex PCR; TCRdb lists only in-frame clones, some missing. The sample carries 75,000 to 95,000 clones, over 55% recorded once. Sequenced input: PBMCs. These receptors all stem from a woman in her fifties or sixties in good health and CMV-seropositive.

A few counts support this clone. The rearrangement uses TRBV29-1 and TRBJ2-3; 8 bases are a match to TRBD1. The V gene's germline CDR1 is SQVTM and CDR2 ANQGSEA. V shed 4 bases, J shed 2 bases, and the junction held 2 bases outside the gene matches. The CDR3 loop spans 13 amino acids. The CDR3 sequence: CSVVRGHTDTQYF. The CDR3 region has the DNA TGCAGCGTTGTCAGGGGGCACACAGATACGCAGTATTTT.

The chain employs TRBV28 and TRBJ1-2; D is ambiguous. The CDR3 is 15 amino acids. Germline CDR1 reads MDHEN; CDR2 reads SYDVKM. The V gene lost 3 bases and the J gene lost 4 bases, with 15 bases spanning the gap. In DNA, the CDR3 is TGTGCCAGCAGTTTGCCTGATTACCTACCCTATGGCTACACCTTC. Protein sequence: CASSLPDYLPYGYTF.

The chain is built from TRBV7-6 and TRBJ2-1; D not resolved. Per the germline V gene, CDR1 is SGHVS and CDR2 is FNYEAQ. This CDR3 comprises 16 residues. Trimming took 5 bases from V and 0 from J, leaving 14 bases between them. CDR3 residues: CASSPLGAPSYNEQFF. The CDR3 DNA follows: TGTGCCAGCAGCCCTCTGGGCGCGCCCTCCTACAATGAGCAGTTCTTC. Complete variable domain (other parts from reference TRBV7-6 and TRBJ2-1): GAGVSQSPRYKVTKRGQDVALRCDPISGHVSLYWYRQALGQGPEFLTYFNYEAQQDKSGLPNDRFSAERPEGSISTLTIQRTEQRDSAMYRCASSPLGAPSYNEQFFGPGTRLTVL.

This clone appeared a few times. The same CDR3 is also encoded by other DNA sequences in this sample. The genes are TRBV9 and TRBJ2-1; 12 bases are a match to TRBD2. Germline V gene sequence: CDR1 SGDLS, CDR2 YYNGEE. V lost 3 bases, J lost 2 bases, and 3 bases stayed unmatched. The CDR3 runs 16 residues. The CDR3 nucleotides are TGTGCCAGCAGCGGCCCTAGCGGGGGGGCCTACAATGAGCAGTTCTTC. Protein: CASSGPSGGAYNEQFF. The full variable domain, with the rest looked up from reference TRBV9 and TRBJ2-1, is DSGVTQTPKHLITATGQRVTLRCSPRSGDLSVYWYQQSLDQGLQFLIQYYNGEERAKGNILERFSAQQFPDLHSELNLSSLELGDSALYFCASSGPSGGAYNEQFFGPGTRLTVL.

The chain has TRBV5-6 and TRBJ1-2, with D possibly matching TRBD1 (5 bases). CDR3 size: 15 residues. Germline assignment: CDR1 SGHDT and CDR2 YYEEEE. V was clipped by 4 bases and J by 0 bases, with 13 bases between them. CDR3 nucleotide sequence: TGTGCCAGCAGCCTCAGGGTTCTCCCTAACTATGGCTACACCTTC. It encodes CASSLRVLPNYGYTF.

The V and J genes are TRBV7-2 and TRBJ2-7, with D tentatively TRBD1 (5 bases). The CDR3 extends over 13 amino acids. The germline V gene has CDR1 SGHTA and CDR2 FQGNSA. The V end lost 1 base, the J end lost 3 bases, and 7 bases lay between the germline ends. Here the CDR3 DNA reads TGTGCCAGCAGCTTAGGACAGTTCTACGAGCAGTACTTC. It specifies CASSLGQFYEQYF.

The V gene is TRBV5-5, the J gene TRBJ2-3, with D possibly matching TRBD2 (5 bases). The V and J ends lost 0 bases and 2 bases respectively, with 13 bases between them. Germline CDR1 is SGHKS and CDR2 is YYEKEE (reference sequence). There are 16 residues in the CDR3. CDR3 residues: CASSLGGASPTDTQYF. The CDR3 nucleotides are TGTGCCAGCAGCTTGGGAGGTGCTAGCCCCACAGATACGCAGTATTTT.

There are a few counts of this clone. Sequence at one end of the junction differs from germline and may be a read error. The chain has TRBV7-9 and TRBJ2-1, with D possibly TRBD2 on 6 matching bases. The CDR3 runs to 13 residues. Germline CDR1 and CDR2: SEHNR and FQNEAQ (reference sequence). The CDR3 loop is CSSSWGEYNEQFF. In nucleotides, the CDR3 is TGTTCCAGCAGCTGGGGGGAGTACAATGAGCAGTTCTTC.

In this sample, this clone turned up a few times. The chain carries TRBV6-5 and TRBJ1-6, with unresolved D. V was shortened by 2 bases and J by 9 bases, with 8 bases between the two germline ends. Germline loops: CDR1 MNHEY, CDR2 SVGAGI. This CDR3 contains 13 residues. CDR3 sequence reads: CASSYANSSPLHF. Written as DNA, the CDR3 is TGTGCCAGCAGTTACGCGAACAGTTCACCCCTCCACTTT.

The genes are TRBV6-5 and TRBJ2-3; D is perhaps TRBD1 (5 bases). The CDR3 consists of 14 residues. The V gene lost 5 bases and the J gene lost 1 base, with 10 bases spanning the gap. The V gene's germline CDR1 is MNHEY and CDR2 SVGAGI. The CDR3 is CASSPQGGTDTQYF. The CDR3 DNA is TGTGCCAGCAGTCCCCAAGGGGGCACAGATACGCAGTATTTT.

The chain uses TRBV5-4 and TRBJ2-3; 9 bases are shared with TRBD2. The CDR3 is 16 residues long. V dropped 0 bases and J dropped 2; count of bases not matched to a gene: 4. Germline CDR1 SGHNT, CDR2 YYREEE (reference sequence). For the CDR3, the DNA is TGTGCCAGCAGCTTGGGGCGGGGGGGCGACACAGATACGCAGTATTTT. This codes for CASSLGRGGDTDTQYF.

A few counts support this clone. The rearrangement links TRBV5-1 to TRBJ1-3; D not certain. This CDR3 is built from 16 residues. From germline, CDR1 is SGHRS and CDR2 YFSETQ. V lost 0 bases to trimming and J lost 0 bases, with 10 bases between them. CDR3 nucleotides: TGCGCCAGCAGCTTGGCTGCGGCGAGCTCTGGAAACACCATATATTTT. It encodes CASSLAAASSGNTIYF. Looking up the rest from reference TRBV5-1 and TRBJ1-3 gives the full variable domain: KAGVTQTPRYLIKTRGQQVTLSCSPISGHRSVSWYQQTPGQGLQFLFEYFSETQRNKGNFPGRFSGRQFSNSRSEMNVSTLELGDSALYLCASSLAAASSGNTIYFGEGSWLTVV.

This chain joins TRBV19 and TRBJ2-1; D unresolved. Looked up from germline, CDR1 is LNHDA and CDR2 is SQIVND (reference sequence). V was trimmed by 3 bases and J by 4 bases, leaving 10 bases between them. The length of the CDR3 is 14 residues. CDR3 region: CASSISSTYNEQFF. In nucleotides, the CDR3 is TGTGCCAGTAGTATTTCTAGTACATACAATGAGCAGTTCTTC. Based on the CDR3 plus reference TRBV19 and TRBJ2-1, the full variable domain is DGGITQSPKYLFRKEGQNVTLSCEQNLNHDAMYWYRQDPGQGLRLIYYSQIVNDFQKGDIAEGYSVSREKKESFPLTVTSAQKNPTAFYLCASSISSTYNEQFFGPGTRLTVL.